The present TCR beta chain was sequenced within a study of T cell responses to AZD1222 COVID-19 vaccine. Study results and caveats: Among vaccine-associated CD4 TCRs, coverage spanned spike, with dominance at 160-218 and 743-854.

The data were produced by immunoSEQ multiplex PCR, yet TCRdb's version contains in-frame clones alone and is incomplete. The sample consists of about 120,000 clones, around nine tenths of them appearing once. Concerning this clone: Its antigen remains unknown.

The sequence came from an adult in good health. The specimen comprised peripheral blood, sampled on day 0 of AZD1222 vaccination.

In DNA form, the CDR3 reads TGTGCCAGCAGCCTTCCCTCCCGTGAGACCCAGTACTTC. Translated: CASSLPSRETQYF. The genes are TRBV5-4 and TRBJ2-5, with unresolved D. Trimming took off 4 bases at V and 5 bases at J, with 12 bases between the two ends. The CDR3 sequence is 13 residues long. The germline V gene encodes CDR1 SGHNT and CDR2 YYREEE (reference sequence).